This T cell receptor (beta chain) is from a study of PD-1 blockade in classical Hodgkin lymphoma. Overall study context: Patients were dosed intravenously with nivolumab at 3 mg/kg every 2 weeks.

Study-wide results and caveats: Repertoire difference causes, possibly disease activity or prior therapy, remain undefined. Similar baseline diversity was found in complete responders and newly diagnosed patients.

Brentuximab vedotin exposure varied among the patients, all of whom had relapsed after autologous stem cell transplantation. With regard to this clone: What it recognizes is unknown.

The CDR3 has 11 amino acids. CDR1 DFQATT and CDR2 SNEGSKA come from the germline V gene (reference sequence). V was pared by 6 bases and J by 6 bases, with 12 bases between. Generated by immunoSEQ multiplex PCR, the TCRdb table keeps only in-frame clones and is missing some. The sample carries tens of thousands of clones, about 68% recorded once. The starting material was peripheral blood mononuclear cells (PBMCs), obtained at baseline. The chain joins TRBV20-1 to TRBJ2-7, with D unresolved. The sequence was collected from a human donor with classical Hodgkin lymphoma. The CDR3, as DNA: TGCAGTGCCAGACCCAGACTCGAGCAGTACTTC. Protein product: CSARPRLEQYF.